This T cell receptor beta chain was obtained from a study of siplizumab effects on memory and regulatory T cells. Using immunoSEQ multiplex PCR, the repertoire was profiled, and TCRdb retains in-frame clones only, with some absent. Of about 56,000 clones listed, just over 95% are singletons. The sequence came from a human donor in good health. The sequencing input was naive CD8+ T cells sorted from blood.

This CDR3 is CAWSVLQGATEAFF. The CDR3 region has the DNA TGTGCCTGGAGTGTACTTCAGGGAGCAACTGAAGCTTTCTTT. This chain uses TRBV30 with TRBJ1-1; D might be TRBD1 (5 bases). With 0 bases removed from V and 5 bases from J, the gap between germline ends came to 13 bases. The CDR3 extends over 14 amino acids. Germline V lookup: CDR1 GTSNPN, CDR2 SVGIG (reference sequence).